The T cell receptor (beta chain) described here comes from a study of blood T cell repertoires in COVID-19 (dated by TCRdb to 2018 to 2021). Regarding the complete study: Samples covering the acute and convalescent phases of COVID-19 were provided by collaborators in the United States, Italy and Spain. HLA class I and class II types, where available, came from metadata supplied by the sample provider rather than from assay-based typing. Nearly every sample came with metadata listing a de-identified subject ID, COVID-19 status, age in years and sex. The repertoires were made available in a free public database intended to serve as a resource for research on the immune response to SARS-CoV-2. Samples came from the ongoing ImmuneRACE study (first 160 participants) plus 1,254 subjects from 6 global collaborators. The material from the prospective study consisted of cDNA or gDNA derived from T cells, B-cell-depleted T cells, or PBMCs. Deeply sampled blood TCRbeta repertoires from subjects exposed to, actively infected with, or recovered from COVID-19 were included in the dataset.

CDR1 and CDR2 (LGHDT, YNNKEL) derive from the germline V gene (reference sequence). The germline V and J ends show losses of 4 bases and 6 bases respectively, and no gene match explains 12 bases of the junction. The CDR3 spans 17 residues, from the cysteine through the phenylalanine. Only the CDR3 portion is preserved as DNA: 51 bases, with reading frame beginning at the first base. TCRbeta CDR3 regions were amplified from genomic DNA using the immunoSEQ Assay, a bias-controlled multiplex PCR. The paper's data handling went like this. The number of nucleated cells in each sample was estimated from the amplification of reference gene primers within the assay. To quantify the absolute abundance of each unique TCRbeta CDR3 rearrangement, sequence reads were collapsed and filtered. For each sample, productive Simpson clonality was calculated as the square root of Simpson's diversity index across productive rearrangements. This is the immuneACCESS table as TCRdb keeps it, with only in-frame sequences that have V and J called. A part of the clones is gone; compared with another copy, unresolved V genes explain less than half, and the rest is unexplained. V and J calls and clone size follow that table, whereas D and trimming were derived from the DNA. The sample data list approximately 140,000 clones, and 82% of these were observed just once. Of the sample, about 15% is held by the ten largest clones.

Paper-wide results and their limitations: How much clinical and demographic metadata was included differed by source and by participant, and the metadata was provided uncurated.

This clone showed up just a few times. Which antigen it targets is not known. Base quality data are lacking; no much larger clone is found one base away. Each collaborating institution followed its own protocols to collect whole blood in K2EDTA tubes. For TCRbeta analysis, collaborators shipped samples as frozen whole blood, isolated PBMCs, or DNA extracted from either of those sample types. This TCR came from a human donor with acute or convalescent COVID-19. The donor label of this sample is uncertain. The chain joins TRBV3-1 (or the pseudogene TRBV3-2) to TRBJ2-1, with TRBD2 matching 10 junction bases. Sequencing used peripheral blood. The base sequence is TGTGCCAGCAGCCGCCCGGGCCTAGCGGGGGAGCTCAATGAGCAGTTCTTC. Its coded protein is CASSRPGLAGELNEQFF.